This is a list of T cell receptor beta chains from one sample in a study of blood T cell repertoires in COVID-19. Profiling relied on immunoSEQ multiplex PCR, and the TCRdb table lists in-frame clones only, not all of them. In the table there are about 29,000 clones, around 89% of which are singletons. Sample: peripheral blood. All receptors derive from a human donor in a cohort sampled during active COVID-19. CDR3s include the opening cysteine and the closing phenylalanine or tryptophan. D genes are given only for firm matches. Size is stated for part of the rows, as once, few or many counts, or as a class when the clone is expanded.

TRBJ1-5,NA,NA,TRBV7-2,TGTGCCAGCAGCTCCTATCGGGAGCATCAGCCCCAGCATTTT,CASSSYREHQPQHF
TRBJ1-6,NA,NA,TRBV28,TGTGCCAGCAGTTTACTGGGGCCAACCCTCCACTTT,CASSLLGPTLHF
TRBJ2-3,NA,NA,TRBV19,TGTGCCAGTCGTTTCAGGGCCAGCACAGATACGCAGTATTTT,CASRFRASTDTQYF
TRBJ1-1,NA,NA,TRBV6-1,TGTGCCAGCAGTGAAACAGTGGGGCTCACTGAAGCTTTCTTT,CASSETVGLTEAFF
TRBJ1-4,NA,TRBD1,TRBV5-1,TGCGCCAGCAGCGGCACCGGGACAGCTAATGAAAAACTGTTTTTT,CASSGTGTANEKLFF
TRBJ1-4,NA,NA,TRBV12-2,TGTGCAAGTCGCCCTCACAGGGAGCCTAATGAAAAACTGTTTTTT,CASRPHREPNEKLFF
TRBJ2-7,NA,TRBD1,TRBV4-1,TGCGCCAGCAGCCCGCGGGACAGGGTATCTAGCTACACGACTTCCTACGAGCAGTACTTC,CASSPRDRVSSYTTSYEQYF
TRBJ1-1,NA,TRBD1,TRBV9,TGTGCCAGCAGCCCGAAGGGACAGGGTAGGACTGAAGCTTTCTTT,CASSPKGQGRTEAFF
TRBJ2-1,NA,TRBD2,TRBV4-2,TGTGCCAGCAGCCAGGGGACTAGCTTCCCCTACAATGAGCAGTTCTTC,CASSQGTSFPYNEQFF
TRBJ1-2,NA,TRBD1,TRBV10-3,TGTGCCATCAGTGAGGGGGCAGGGGGGACTTATGGCTACACCTTC,CAISEGAGGTYGYTF
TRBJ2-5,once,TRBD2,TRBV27,TGTGCCAGCAGTCGGACTAGCGATATGTCCCAAGAGACCCAGTACTTC,CASSRTSDMSQETQYF
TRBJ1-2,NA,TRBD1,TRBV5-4,TGTGCCAGCAGCTTGGGGACAGGGGATGGTGGCTACACCTTC,CASSLGTGDGGYTF
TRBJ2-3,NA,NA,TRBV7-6,TGTGCCAGCAGCTTAGGGCCGAGGTCCACAGATACGCAGTATTTT,CASSLGPRSTDTQYF
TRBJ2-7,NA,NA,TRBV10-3,TGTGCCATCAGGGGCGGTGGGGCAGAAACCTACGAGCAGTACTTC,CAIRGGGAETYEQYF
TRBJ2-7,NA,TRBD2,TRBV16,TGTGCCAGCAGCCAATACCGCGGACTAGCGGGACGACCCTCCTACGAGCAGTACTTC,CASSQYRGLAGRPSYEQYF
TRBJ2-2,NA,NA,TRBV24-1,TGTGCCACCAGGGGCCATACGAACACCGGGGAGCTGTTTTTT,CATRGHTNTGELFF
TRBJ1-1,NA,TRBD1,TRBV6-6,TGTGCCAGCAGTCTGACAGGGCCTGAAGCTTTCTTT,CASSLTGPEAFF
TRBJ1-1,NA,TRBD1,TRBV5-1,TGCGCCAGCAGCCTACAGGGGCAACCGGGGGACACTGAAGCTTTCTTT,CASSLQGQPGDTEAFF
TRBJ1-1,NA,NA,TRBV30,TGTGCCTGGAGGAGGAGGAACACTGAAGCTTTCTTT,CAWRRRNTEAFF
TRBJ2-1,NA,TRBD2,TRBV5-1,TGCGCCAGCAGGGAGTCTAGCGGGGAGATGTACAATGAGCAGTTCTTC,CASRESSGEMYNEQFF
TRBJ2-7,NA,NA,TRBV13,TGTGCCAGCAGCACGACACCTCAGTCCGACGAGCAGTACTTC,CASSTTPQSDEQYF
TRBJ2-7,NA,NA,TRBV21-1,TGTGCCAGCAGCACGATGCGGGAGGTTCAAGTCTACGAGCAGTACTTC,CASSTMREVQVYEQYF
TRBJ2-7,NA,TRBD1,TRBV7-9,TGTGCCAGCACCCCTGACGGGACAGGGTACGAGCAGTACTTC,CASTPDGTGYEQYF
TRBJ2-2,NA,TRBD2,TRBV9,TGTGCCAGCAGCGCCCCACTAGCGGGGGGGCCCACCGGGGAGCTGTTTTTT,CASSAPLAGGPTGELFF
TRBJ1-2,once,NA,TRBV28,TGTGCCAGCAGTCCCCTTAACTATGGCTACACCTTC,CASSPLNYGYTF
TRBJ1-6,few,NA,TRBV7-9,TGTGCCAGCAGCTACTCGCGGGGTGGGAATTCACCCCTCCACTTT,CASSYSRGGNSPLHF
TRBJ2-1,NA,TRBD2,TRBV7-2,TGTGCCAGCAGCTTCGATAGCGGGGCAGGCGGTGAGCAGTTCTTC,CASSFDSGAGGEQFF
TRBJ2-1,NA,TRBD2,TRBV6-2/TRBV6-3,TGTGCCAGCAGTTACTCAAGGATAGCGGGGGAATACAATGAGCAGTTCTTC,CASSYSRIAGEYNEQFF
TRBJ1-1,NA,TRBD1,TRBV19,TGTGCCAGTAGTCCCGGACAGGGGACGAACACTGAAGCTTTCTTT,CASSPGQGTNTEAFF
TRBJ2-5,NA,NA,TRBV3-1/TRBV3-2,TGTGCCAGCAGCCCTTTCCAAGAGACCCAGTACTTC,CASSPFQETQYF
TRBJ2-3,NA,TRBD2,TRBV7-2,TGTGCCAGCAGCTTAGCTCGGCGGGGGGGGCGTGTGGATACGCAGTATTTT,CASSLARRGGRVDTQYF
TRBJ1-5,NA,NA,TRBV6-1,TGTGCCAGCAGTCGGGACAATTATAGCAATCAGCCCCAGCATTTT,CASSRDNYSNQPQHF